These 20 T cell receptor beta chains originate from one sample sequenced in a study of blood T cells in healthy people across ages. Primers used in a second PCR of about 6 to 11 cycles were a sample-barcoded 5' primer and a J-beta primer mix. One entry per CDR3 protein, called by TCRdb with MiXCR from the 5' RACE reads. The table records under 850,000 distinct CDR3 sequences, 30% to 45% of them present only once. The material sequenced was blood. These receptors were collected from a young man in good health.

The rearrangement joins TRBV28 to TRBJ2-1, with TRBD1 matching over 7 bases. CDR1 is MDHEN and CDR2 is SYDVKM in the germline V gene. J lost 10 bases, V lost 2 bases, and 5 bases had no gene match. The CDR3 extends over 13 amino acids. The CDR3 bases are TGTGCCAGCAGTTTAAAGGGGGCCTACGAGCAGTTCTTC. It is translated as CASSLKGAYEQFF.

This chain links TRBV2 with TRBJ1-2; possibly TRBD1 for D (5 bases). Germline CDR1 reads SNHLY; CDR2 reads FYNNEI. V lost 1 base and J lost 8, with 14 bases in between. The CDR3 extends over 14 amino acids. The CDR3 region is CASSEGQSPRGYTF. The DNA of the CDR3 is TGTGCCAGCAGTGAAGGACAGTCCCCCCGAGGCTACACCTTC.

In its sample, this clonotype was seen a few times. This chain uses TRBV12-3 or TRBV12-4 with TRBJ1-1; maybe TRBD1 (6 bases). V lost 4 bases and J lost 1, with 10 bases in between. The CDR3 sequence is 14 residues long. The CDR3 DNA is TGTGCCAGCAGTTACAGGGTTACGAACACTGAAGCTTTCTTT. It specifies CASSYRVTNTEAFF.

This clonotype was found many times. The chain combines TRBV4-2 with TRBJ1-2; D call uncertain. The CDR3 totals 15 residues. V lost 1 base and J 5 bases, leaving 14 bases between the germline ends. From germline, CDR1 is LGHNA and CDR2 YNFKEQ. This CDR3 reads CASSQGTTERYGYTF. In nucleotides, the CDR3 is TGTGCCAGCAGCCAAGGAACAACCGAGCGGTATGGCTACACCTTC.

This clonotype was recorded once. The CDR3 sequence is CSAKMPGRDYEQYF. The CDR3 DNA is TGCAGTGCTAAAATGCCGGGGCGAGACTACGAGCAGTACTTC. V usage is TRBV20-1 and J usage is TRBJ2-7, with D perhaps TRBD1 or TRBD2 (5 bases each). This CDR3 is built from 14 residues. Germline V gene data show CDR1 as DFQATT and CDR2 as SNEGSKA (reference sequence). V was clipped by 4 bases and J by 3 bases, with 16 bases between them.

Note on this clonotype: Given a much more abundant clone one base away, this may be a read error. V usage is TRBV29-1 and J usage is TRBJ1-2, with D possibly matching TRBD1 (6 bases). This CDR3 is built from 12 residues. Germline V gene sequence: CDR1 SQVTM, CDR2 ANQGSEA. The ends were cut back, 7 bases at V and 4 bases at J, with 13 bases in the middle. CDR3 protein: CSGPTGLYGYTF. CDR3 DNA sequence: TGCAGCGGTCCGACAGGCCTCTATGGCTACACCTTC.

Points on this clonotype: This could be a read error, since a much larger clone is one nucleotide away. This chain links TRBV4-3 with TRBJ2-3; 8 nucleotides agree with TRBD2. CDR1 and CDR2 from the germline V gene are LGHNA and YSLEER. J was trimmed by 2 bases and V by 1 base; bases with no gene match: 8. The CDR3 length is 17 residues. CDR3 loop: CASSQAPGRAITDTQYF. The CDR3 DNA reads as TGCGCCAGCAGCCAAGCCCCCGGGAGGGCAATCACAGATACGCAGTATTTT.

As to this clonotype: A junction boundary mismatches the germline segment, possibly from a read error. The gene calls are TRBV12-3 or TRBV12-4 and TRBJ2-4, with D perhaps TRBD1 (5 bases). The CDR3 is 12 residues long. CDR3 sequence (DNA): TGTGCCAGCAGTTTAGGGACGGACATCCAGTACTTC. It specifies CASSLGTDIQYF.

The CDR3 bases are TGTGCCAGCAGCCTGGACAGGGGTTCCAATGAGCAGTTCTTC. Amino acids: CASSLDRGSNEQFF. The chain links TRBV3-1 to TRBJ2-1, with 9 bases aligning to TRBD1. The CDR3 is 14 amino acids. Germline CDR1 is LGHDT and CDR2 is YNNKEL (reference sequence). Trimming cost V 4 bases and J 6 bases; bases outside gene matches: 4.

The rearrangement uses TRBV27 and TRBJ2-7, with unresolved D. The CDR3 totals 11 residues. Germline-derived CDR1 and CDR2 are MNHEY and SMNVEV (reference sequence). V was shortened by 7 bases and J by 4 bases, with 8 bases between the two germline ends. Here the CDR3 DNA reads TGTGCCAGCAAAGGAGAGTACGAGCAGTACTTC. The encoded protein is CASKGEYEQYF.

The V and J genes are TRBV5-5 and TRBJ2-5, with a possible D match to TRBD2 (5 bases). Trimming shortened V by 6 bases and J by 7 bases, and 19 bases separated the two germline ends. The germline V gene has CDR1 SGHKS and CDR2 YYEKEE (reference sequence). The CDR3 consists of 14 residues. The CDR3 DNA follows: TGTGCCAGCACCGGAGGTCAAGAAAGTGTGACCCAGTACTTC. Its translation is CASTGGQESVTQYF.

This clonotype has only a few counts. The gene calls are TRBV28 and TRBJ2-5, with no clear D. The germline V gene encodes CDR1 MDHEN and CDR2 SYDVKM. Trimming removed 6 bases from V and 2 bases from J, with 16 bases in between. The CDR3 is 15 residues long. This CDR3 is CASSWRSLDQETQYF. CDR3 DNA: TGTGCCAGCAGCTGGCGGAGTCTAGATCAAGAGACCCAGTACTTC.

This chain connects TRBV7-2 to TRBJ2-6; D gene uncertain. CDR1 and CDR2 (germline): SGHTA, FQGNSA. The CDR3 totals 16 residues. Trimming pared 0 bases from V and 0 bases from J, leaving 6 bases between. This CDR3 reads CASSLASSSGANVLTF. The CDR3, as DNA: TGTGCCAGCAGCTTAGCGTCGAGCTCTGGGGCCAACGTCCTGACTTTC.

This rearrangement joins TRBV10-3 to TRBJ2-1; 8 bases agree with TRBD2. The J segment lost 2 bases and the V segment lost 3 bases, leaving 3 bases of the junction unmatched. Germline values: CDR1 ENHRY, CDR2 SYGVKD. The CDR3 extends over 15 amino acids. CDR3 sequence: CAISDGGATYNEQFF. The CDR3 region has the DNA TGTGCCATCAGTGACGGGGGGGCTACCTACAATGAGCAGTTCTTC.

The rearrangement joins TRBV20-1 to TRBJ2-3; TRBD2 matches 10 bases. V lost 4 bases, J lost 2 bases, and 6 bases stayed unmatched. Germline lookup yields CDR1 DFQATT and CDR2 SNEGSKA (reference sequence). The length of the CDR3 is 15 residues. The DNA for the CDR3 is TGCAGTGCTAAAGGACTAGCGGCATACACAGATACGCAGTATTTT. As protein: CSAKGLAAYTDTQYF.

The chain is built from TRBV7-2 and TRBJ2-3; possible D gene TRBD1, 5 bases. The V end was cut by 6 bases, the J end by 1 base, with 14 bases between. Germline CDR1 SGHTA, CDR2 FQGNSA. This CDR3 comprises 15 residues. This chain's CDR3 is CASRKQALGTDTQYF. In DNA, the CDR3 is TGTGCCAGCAGGAAACAGGCCCTGGGCACAGATACGCAGTATTTT.

A few counts support this clonotype. The rearrangement links TRBV2 to TRBJ2-3; D might be TRBD1 or TRBD2, each matching 5 bases. The CDR3 extends over 13 amino acids. The V gene's germline CDR1 is SNHLY and CDR2 FYNNEI. V was clipped by 0 bases and J by 8 bases, with 9 bases between them. The CDR3 coding sequence is TGTGCCAGCAGTGAAGCCGGGGACGGTACGCAGTATTTT. Amino acids: CASSEAGDGTQYF.

This clonotype was seen a few times. Its ends do not fully match the called genes, so a read error is possible. V usage is TRBV20-1 and J usage is TRBJ2-3; D not certain. The CDR3 has 13 amino acids. Germline CDR1 DFQATT, CDR2 SNEGSKA (reference sequence). The CDR3 protein is CSAREPRTDTQYF. The CDR3 nucleotides read TGCAGTGCCAGAGAGCCGCGCACAGATACGCAGTATTTT.

J is TRBJ2-1 and V is TRBV5-1; 11 bases are shared with TRBD2. The DNA end favors TRBJ2-7, so the J call may be wrong. The CDR3 has 14 residues. Germline CDR1 and CDR2: SGHRS and YFSETQ. The CDR3 coding sequence is TGCGCCAGCAGCGCCGGGACTAGCGGCAATGAGCAGTACTTC. Protein: CASSAGTSGNEQYF.

The chain has TRBV7-9 and TRBJ1-2; TRBD1 might be the D (5 bases). CDR3 length: 14 residues. Looked up from germline, CDR1 is SEHNR and CDR2 is FQNEAQ (reference sequence). The V gene lost 5 bases and the J gene lost 3 bases, with 13 bases spanning the gap. The CDR3 is CASSPKPGYYGYTF. The CDR3 nucleotides read TGTGCCAGCAGCCCGAAGCCAGGGTACTATGGCTACACCTTC.